Below are 31 T cell receptor beta chains sequenced from a single sample in a study of T cell repertoires in cytomegalovirus infection. Their antigen targets remain unknown. TCRdb processed the reads anew with MiXCR; each CDR3 protein has one entry. The sample has tens of thousands of distinct CDR3 sequences, roughly a quarter seen once. Sequencing was performed on CD8+ T cells from cultured PBMCs, taken from culture after CMV antigen stimulation. Receptors originate from a human donor in good health (CMV status not recorded). Some clones in this sample may be carry-over from other donors' samples.

The rearrangement uses TRBV2 and TRBJ2-7, with 8 bases matching TRBD2. J lost 1 base, V lost 2 bases, and 1 base had no gene match. The CDR3 spans 14 residues. CDR1 is SNHLY, CDR2 FYNNEI, per germline. The CDR3 spells CASSETSGSYEQYF. The DNA of the CDR3 is TGTGCCAGCAGTGAAACTAGCGGTTCCTACGAGCAGTACTTC.

This clonotype was detected a few times. Its ends do not fully match the called genes, so a read error is possible. The chain carries TRBV4-3 and TRBJ1-6, with D uncertain. CDR1 LGHNA and CDR2 YSLEER come from the germline V gene. The CDR3 consists of 10 residues. The CDR3 is CASSQDPGSF. The CDR3 DNA is TGCGCCAGCAGCCAAGATCCGGGATCCTTT.

This clonotype was counted a few times. The rearrangement joins TRBV11-2 to TRBJ2-7, with 12 bases matching TRBD2. This CDR3 spans 16 amino acids. CDR1 is SGHAT, CDR2 FQNNGV, per germline. The trim removed 1 base at V and 4 bases at J, leaving 5 bases unmatched. The CDR3 region is CASSLVPSGRGYEQYF. CDR3 DNA sequence: TGTGCCAGCAGCTTAGTTCCTAGCGGGAGGGGGTACGAGCAGTACTTC.

J is TRBJ1-1 and V is TRBV2; 7 nucleotides line up with TRBD1. The V gene end was trimmed by 5 bases and the J gene end by 8 bases; junction bases not matched to a gene: 8. Germline V gene lookup returns CDR1 SNHLY and CDR2 FYNNEI. CDR3 length: 13 residues. Here the CDR3 reads CASSYSGQKEAFF. CDR3 sequence (DNA): TGTGCCAGCAGTTATTCGGGACAGAAAGAAGCTTTCTTT.

The V gene is TRBV9, the J gene TRBJ2-3, with 12 bases that match TRBD2. This CDR3 contains 18 residues. Germline V gives CDR1 SGDLS, CDR2 YYNGEE. With 4 bases clipped from V and 3 bases from J, the junction kept 12 bases outside the gene matches. The DNA for the CDR3 is TGTGCCAGCAGCCAGAGGGCTAGCGGGGGGGCCAGGACAGATACGCAGTATTTT. This sequence encodes CASSQRASGGARTDTQYF.

J is TRBJ1-2 and V is TRBV6-6; the match to TRBD1 covers 7 bases. Germline V lookup: CDR1 MNHNY, CDR2 SVGAGI (reference sequence). Unmatched junction bases numbered 11, after V lost 7 bases and J lost 6 bases. The CDR3 is 14 residues long. The chain's CDR3 is CASTRQGPLDGYTF. Here the CDR3 DNA reads TGTGCCAGCACAAGACAGGGACCCCTGGATGGCTACACCTTC.

In its sample, this clonotype was seen many times. This chain uses TRBV7-2 with TRBJ2-7; 7 bases fit TRBD1. The germline V gene has CDR1 SGHTA and CDR2 FQGNSA. The CDR3 has 13 amino acids. The V and J ends lost 6 bases and 3 bases, in that order; junction bases with no gene match: 5. The CDR3 region has the DNA TGTGCCAGCAGTCAGGCAGGGGGCTACGAGCAGTACTTC. This codes for CASSQAGGYEQYF.

This clonotype was seen more than once but under ten times. The genes are TRBV7-9 and TRBJ2-7; no definite D call. Germline CDR1 and CDR2: SEHNR and FQNEAQ (reference sequence). The CDR3 contains 15 residues. V was trimmed by 1 base and J by 0 bases, leaving 10 bases between them. The CDR3: CASSLGWAASYEQYF. As DNA, the CDR3 is TGTGCCAGCAGCTTAGGTTGGGCAGCCTCCTACGAGCAGTACTTC.

The table lists this clonotype with a few counts. V usage is TRBV27 and J usage is TRBJ2-7; D perhaps matches TRBD1 (6 bases). There are 14 residues in the CDR3. Per the germline V gene, CDR1 is MNHEY and CDR2 is SMNVEV (reference sequence). V was trimmed by 0 bases and J by 5 bases, leaving 11 bases between them. CDR3 DNA sequence: TGTGCCAGCAGTTTATCCAACAGGGTCCACGAGCAGTACTTC. Translating gives CASSLSNRVHEQYF.

This chain uses TRBV28 with TRBJ1-5; possible D gene TRBD1, 6 bases. Trimming left V 5 bases short and J 7 bases short, with 18 bases between. This CDR3 is 15 amino acids long. Per the germline V gene, CDR1 is MDHEN and CDR2 is SYDVKM. The CDR3, as DNA: TGTGCCAGCAGTGCGACAGGACACCTCGGGCAGCCCCAGCATTTT. This gives the protein CASSATGHLGQPQHF.

This clonotype was recorded many times. The V call is TRBV7-8, the J call TRBJ1-1, with 10 bases identical to TRBD1. This CDR3 comprises 15 residues. Germline V gene sequence: CDR1 SGHVS, CDR2 FQNEAQ. V gave up 5 bases and J gave up 4 bases; unmatched junction bases: 7. The CDR3 coding sequence is TGTGCCAGCAGCCCGCGGACAGGGGGTTTCACTGAAGCTTTCTTT. As protein: CASSPRTGGFTEAFF.

This clonotype was seen only a few times. The genes are TRBV6-5 and TRBJ1-6; D ambiguous. V lost 2 bases to trimming and J lost 6 bases, with 14 bases between them. The CDR3 extends over 16 amino acids. Per the germline V gene, CDR1 is MNHEY and CDR2 is SVGAGI. CDR3 sequence reads: CASSYGMGSTNSPLHF. The CDR3 region has the DNA TGTGCCAGCAGTTACGGTATGGGGAGTACTAATTCACCCCTCCACTTT.

This clonotype was found a few times. The chain joins TRBV28 to TRBJ2-7; TRBD1 matches 7 bases. CDR1 MDHEN and CDR2 SYDVKM come from the germline V gene. V dropped 4 bases and J dropped 4; count of bases not matched to a gene: 7. The CDR3 spans 14 residues. This CDR3 is CASSSGDSGYEQYF. The CDR3 bases are TGTGCCAGCAGTTCCGGGGACAGTGGTTACGAGCAGTACTTC.

A few counts support this clonotype. The rearrangement links TRBV4-3 to TRBJ2-7; 12 positions match TRBD1. Per germline, CDR1 LGHNA and CDR2 YSLEER. With 0 bases clipped from V and 5 bases from J, the junction kept 8 bases outside the gene matches. CDR3 size: 17 residues. DNA of the CDR3: TGCGCCAGCAGCCAAGATCTGGGGGGACAGGGGGCGCACGAGCAGTACTTC. Protein product: CASSQDLGGQGAHEQYF.

This chain connects TRBV4-3 to TRBJ1-1; D gene ambiguous. Trimming pared 0 bases from V and 3 bases from J, leaving 11 bases between. The CDR3 runs to 15 residues. Germline V CDR1 and CDR2: LGHNA, YSLEER. This CDR3 is CASSQDLARDTEAFF. CDR3 nucleotides: TGCGCCAGCAGCCAAGATCTGGCCCGGGACACTGAAGCTTTCTTT.

This clonotype was detected many times. The V and J genes are TRBV28 and TRBJ1-1, with a tentative D call TRBD1 (6 bases). Trimming pared 6 bases from V and 1 base from J, leaving 12 bases between. The CDR3 runs 14 residues. The V gene's germline CDR1 is MDHEN and CDR2 SYDVKM. The CDR3 reads CASRIQGWNTEAFF. The CDR3 DNA is TGTGCCAGCAGAATACAGGGCTGGAACACTGAAGCTTTCTTT. The entire variable domain, with the rest obtained from reference TRBV28 and TRBJ1-1, is as follows: DVKVTQSSRYLVKRTGEKVFLECVQDMDHENMFWYRQDPGLGLRLIYFSYDVKMKEKGDIPEGYSVSREKKERFSLILESASTNQTSMYLCASRIQGWNTEAFFGQGTRLTVV.

This chain links TRBV4-3 with TRBJ2-1; possible D gene TRBD1, 6 bases. CDR1 and CDR2 (germline): LGHNA, YSLEER. The CDR3 is 14 amino acids. V was cut by 3 bases and J by 0 bases, with 6 bases left in between. The CDR3 nucleotides are TGCGCCAGCAGCCACAGGGGCTCCTACAATGAGCAGTTCTTC. Translation: CASSHRGSYNEQFF.

The chain uses TRBV27 and TRBJ2-2, with D uncertain. V lost 4 bases, J lost 6 bases, and 6 bases lay in between. The CDR3 has 12 amino acids. Germline V gene sequence: CDR1 MNHEY, CDR2 SMNVEV (reference sequence). CDR3 residues: CASSYWPGELFF. CDR3 nucleotides: TGTGCCAGCAGTTACTGGCCCGGGGAGCTGTTTTTT.

The rearrangement joins TRBV7-9 to TRBJ2-5; D could derive from TRBD1 or TRBD2 (5 bases each). V was pared by 5 bases and J by 5 bases, with 9 bases between. This CDR3 is 12 amino acids long. Germline V CDR1 and CDR2: SEHNR, FQNEAQ (reference sequence). DNA for the CDR3: TGTGCCAGCAGCCGAGGGGCCGAGACCCAGTACTTC. Residues: CASSRGAETQYF.

This chain joins TRBV5-1 and TRBJ2-1; a weak D match, TRBD2 (5 bases). Germline loops: CDR1 SGHRS, CDR2 YFSETQ. The CDR3 extends over 13 amino acids. Trimming cost V 4 bases and J 12 bases, with 17 bases left between them. CDR3 amino acids: CASSLGLARVQFF. Written as DNA, the CDR3 is TGCGCCAGCAGCCTGGGCCTAGCTAGAGTGCAGTTCTTC.

On this clonotype: One end of the junction does not line up with germline, which may come from a read error. The chain employs TRBV4-3 and TRBJ2-7; D gene uncertain. The germline gives CDR1 LGHNA, CDR2 YSLEER. CDR3 length equals 12 residues. As DNA, the CDR3 is TGCGCCAGCAGCCAAGATCAGATAGACTTTCACTTC. It encodes CASSQDQIDFHF.

The V gene is TRBV11-2, the J gene TRBJ1-3; D remains ambiguous. The CDR3 extends over 15 amino acids. V shed 6 bases and J shed 0 bases, with 12 bases lying between them. Looked up from germline, CDR1 is SGHAT and CDR2 is FQNNGV. DNA for the CDR3: TGTGCCAGCAGTCCAGGCACGAGCTCTGGAAACACCATATATTTT. It specifies CASSPGTSSGNTIYF.

This clonotype was counted only a few times. The chain has TRBV19 and TRBJ2-3, with 9 nucleotides matching TRBD2. Trimming at V came to 5 bases and at J to 2 bases, leaving 5 bases not matched to a gene. The CDR3 has 15 amino acids. CDR1 LNHDA and CDR2 SQIVND come from the germline V gene (reference sequence). The CDR3 is CASSPSGGHTDTQYF. In DNA, the CDR3 is TGTGCCAGTAGTCCAAGCGGGGGGCACACAGATACGCAGTATTTT.

V gene TRBV5-6 combines with J gene TRBJ1-1, with TRBD1 matching 9 bases. The CDR3 runs to 13 residues. V lost 4 bases, J lost 8 bases, and 6 bases stayed unmatched. The germline V gene encodes CDR1 SGHDT and CDR2 YYEEEE. The CDR3 protein is CASSPPGQGEAFF. The CDR3 region has the DNA TGTGCCAGCAGCCCTCCGGGACAGGGAGAAGCTTTCTTT.

The rearrangement joins TRBV20-1 to TRBJ2-1, with TRBD1 as a possible D gene (6 bases). Germline CDR1 reads DFQATT; CDR2 reads SNEGSKA (reference sequence). This CDR3 region has 17 residues. Trimming took off 6 bases at V and 0 bases at J, with 21 bases between the two ends. The chain's CDR3 is CSADPGHRTSSYNEQFF. CDR3 nucleotides: TGCAGTGCAGATCCGGGACACCGAACCAGCTCCTACAATGAGCAGTTCTTC.

The V call is TRBV4-3, the J call TRBJ2-1; TRBD2 is a possible D gene (6 bases). Per germline, CDR1 LGHNA and CDR2 YSLEER. The CDR3 loop spans 13 amino acids. V was pared by 4 bases and J by 7 bases, with 11 bases between. In DNA, the CDR3 is TGCGCCAGCAGCCCCAGTGGAGGGAATGAGCAGTTCTTC. It is translated as CASSPSGGNEQFF.

This sequence joins TRBV7-8 and TRBJ2-1; 9 nucleotides agree with TRBD1. The CDR3 extends over 16 amino acids. CDR1 and CDR2 from the germline V gene are SGHVS and FQNEAQ. J lost 3 bases, V lost 5 bases, and 8 bases had no gene match. Written as DNA, the CDR3 is TGTGCCAGCAGCCAAAGAAACAGGGGGCTCTACAATGAGCAGTTCTTC. Translating it yields CASSQRNRGLYNEQFF.

This clonotype was observed at least ten times. The chain employs TRBV11-1 and TRBJ2-1, with a weak D call TRBD1 (6 bases). The germline CDR1 and CDR2 sequences are SGHAT and FQDESV (reference sequence). This CDR3 comprises 17 residues. V was clipped by 2 bases and J by 0 bases, with 14 bases between them. The CDR3 region is CASSLRQGTGSYNEQFF. The CDR3 DNA is TGTGCCAGCAGCTTAAGGCAGGGGACCGGCTCCTACAATGAGCAGTTCTTC.

This chain links TRBV19 with TRBJ2-2; no clear D gene. Per the germline V gene, CDR1 is LNHDA and CDR2 is SQIVND (reference sequence). The germline V and J ends were trimmed by 5 bases and 3 bases, with 16 bases remaining between them. CDR3 length: 16 residues. The DNA of the CDR3 is TGTGCCAGTAGTCCCCCGGGCCAGGTCGACACCGGGGAGCTGTTTTTT. It specifies CASSPPGQVDTGELFF.

Only a few counts were recorded for this clonotype. The chain employs TRBV20-1 and TRBJ1-3; unclear D gene. The CDR3 length is 11 residues. Germline V CDR1 and CDR2: DFQATT, SNEGSKA (reference sequence). V dropped 7 bases and J dropped 3 bases, with 7 bases sitting between them. CDR3 loop: CSVRYGNTIYF. The DNA for the CDR3 is TGCAGTGTCAGATATGGAAACACCATATATTTT.

This clonotype was picked up many times. The chain combines TRBV4-1 with TRBJ1-5; no clear D. The CDR3 extends over 16 amino acids. V was trimmed by 1 base and J by 2 bases, leaving 12 bases between them. CDR1 is MGHRA, CDR2 YSYEKL, per germline. Here the CDR3 DNA reads TGCGCCAGCAGCCAAGCGGAAGGGTGGGGCAATCAGCCCCAGCATTTT. Translating gives CASSQAEGWGNQPQHF.